A single sample is the source of the 30 T cell receptor beta chains below, sequenced in a study of cytomegalovirus exposure and HLA in healthy donors. PCR used 60 Vbeta primers and 13 Jbeta primers. Sequencing used immunoSEQ multiplex PCR; TCRdb keeps in-frame clones, though not all of them. Of 100,000 or so clones in the sample, approximately 80% were seen once. The specimen was PBMCs. The source is a female donor in good health and CMV-seronegative.

The DNA of the CDR3 is TGTGCCAGTAGGACAGGGAGCTCCTACGAGCAGTACTTC. Its translation: CASRTGSSYEQYF. The J gene is TRBJ2-7, the V gene TRBV19, with 7 bases fitting TRBD1. CDR3 length equals 13 residues. Germline CDR1 LNHDA, CDR2 SQIVND (reference sequence). The V and J ends lost 6 bases and 0 bases, in that order; junction bases with no gene match: 2. The full variable domain, with the rest looked up from reference TRBV19 and TRBJ2-7, is DGGITQSPKYLFRKEGQNVTLSCEQNLNHDAMYWYRQDPGQGLRLIYYSQIVNDFQKGDIAEGYSVSREKKESFPLTVTSAQKNPTAFYLCASRTGSSYEQYFGPGTRLTVT.

This chain connects TRBV11-2 to TRBJ1-2, with TRBD1 as a possible D gene (5 bases). V was cut by 4 bases and J by 4 bases, with 10 bases left in between. From germline, CDR1 is SGHAT and CDR2 FQNNGV. The CDR3 extends over 13 amino acids. CDR3 protein: CASSSREGYGYTF. The CDR3 DNA reads as TGTGCCAGCAGCTCCAGGGAGGGCTATGGCTACACCTTC.

The rearrangement joins TRBV5-3 to TRBJ2-7; perhaps TRBD1 as D (5 bases). TRBV5-3 is marked as an open reading frame, function uncertain. Trimming stripped 1 base from V and 4 bases from J, with 9 bases between. CDR3 length: 13 residues. For the CDR3, the DNA is TGTGCCAGAAGCTTGAGGGGATTGTACGAGCAGTACTTC. This gives the protein CARSLRGLYEQYF.

J is TRBJ2-7 and V is TRBV10-1; no clear D gene. Germline V gene data show CDR1 as WNHNN and CDR2 as SYGVQD (reference sequence). The CDR3 is 12 amino acids. V lost 5 bases to trimming and J lost 2 bases, with 7 bases between them. CDR3 in amino acids: CASSITAYEQYF. The CDR3 coding sequence is TGCGCCAGCAGTATTACGGCCTACGAGCAGTACTTC.

The chain links TRBV5-6 to TRBJ1-2, with no clear D. Deletions cut 0 bases from V and 0 bases from J, with 6 bases between. The germline CDR1 and CDR2 sequences are SGHDT and YYEEEE. This CDR3 spans 14 amino acids. The CDR3: CASSLGPSNYGYTF. The CDR3 DNA sequence: TGTGCCAGCAGCTTGGGGCCCTCTAACTATGGCTACACCTTC. The variable domain in full, completed from reference TRBV5-6 and TRBJ1-2, reads DAGVTQSPTHLIKTRGQQVTLRCSPKSGHDTVSWYQQALGQGPQFIFQYYEEEERQRGNFPDRFSGHQFPNYSSELNVNALLLGDSALYLCASSLGPSNYGYTFGSGTRLTVV.

This chain uses TRBV19 with TRBJ2-1; no firm D call. V gave up 3 bases and J gave up 0 bases, with 9 bases separating them. The germline V gene has CDR1 LNHDA and CDR2 SQIVND (reference sequence). The CDR3 is 15 residues long. CDR3 DNA: TGTGCCAGTAGTATGGTAAGGAGCTCCTACAATGAGCAGTTCTTC. Protein sequence: CASSMVRSSYNEQFF.

The chain recombines TRBV2 with TRBJ2-7; perhaps TRBD2 as D (5 bases). Germline-derived CDR1 and CDR2 are SNHLY and FYNNEI. CDR3 size: 12 residues. V was cut by 8 bases and J by 1 base, with 9 bases left in between. As DNA, the CDR3 is TGTGCCAGCCTGGGCGGGTCCTACGAGCAGTACTTC. Its protein product is CASLGGSYEQYF.

CDR3 DNA sequence: TGCGCCAGCAGCTTGGGTGGAGCCCCAGCAGTAAAGGCCAACGTCCTGACTTTC. This translates into CASSLGGAPAVKANVLTF. The chain couples TRBV5-1 to TRBJ2-6; no clear D gene. V lost 0 bases and J 6 bases, leaving 19 bases between the germline ends. Germline loops: CDR1 SGHRS, CDR2 YFSETQ. This CDR3 spans 18 amino acids.

J is TRBJ2-7 and V is TRBV30, with 10 bases fitting TRBD1. With 5 bases clipped from V and 7 bases from J, the junction kept 5 bases outside the gene matches. The CDR3 is 12 residues long. Germline V gene lookup returns CDR1 GTSNPN and CDR2 SVGIG (reference sequence). DNA for the CDR3: TGTGCCTGGGGGACAGGGGTGGGAGAGCAGTACTTC. Encoded protein: CAWGTGVGEQYF.

The rearrangement links TRBV5-6 to TRBJ1-1; D perhaps matches TRBD1 (5 bases). CDR3 length: 14 residues. The V end lost 4 bases, the J end lost 1 base, and 11 bases lay between the germline ends. Per the germline V gene, CDR1 is SGHDT and CDR2 is YYEEEE. This chain's CDR3 is CASSMRRGNTEAFF. CDR3 sequence (DNA): TGTGCCAGCAGCATGAGGAGGGGGAACACTGAAGCTTTCTTT.

This clone was observed once. The chain carries TRBV4-3 and TRBJ2-3; TRBD1 aligns across 8 bases. After removal of 4 bases from V and 1 base from J, the junction contained 1 base not matched to a gene. The V gene's germline CDR1 is LGHNA and CDR2 YSLEER. The CDR3 length is 14 residues. CDR3 sequence: CASSLGQGTDTQYF. CDR3 in DNA: TGCGCCAGCAGCCTGGGACAGGGCACAGATACGCAGTATTTT.

In this sample, this clone turned up a few times. This chain uses TRBV5-6 with TRBJ1-1; 10 nucleotides line up with TRBD1. The CDR3 extends over 17 amino acids. Germline V lookup: CDR1 SGHDT, CDR2 YYEEEE. V lost 4 bases, J lost 3 bases, and 12 bases stayed unmatched. The chain's CDR3 is CASSPGQGVKRDTEAFF. CDR3 coding DNA: TGTGCCAGCAGCCCCGGACAGGGGGTTAAAAGGGACACTGAAGCTTTCTTT.

The V gene is TRBV7-2, the J gene TRBJ1-5, with 7 bases aligning to TRBD1. CDR1 is SGHTA, CDR2 FQGNSA, per germline. The CDR3 consists of 16 residues. J was trimmed by 1 base and V by 3 bases; bases with no gene match: 6. This CDR3 reads CASSLTGMGSNQPQHF. The CDR3 DNA reads TGTGCCAGCAGCTTGACAGGGATGGGGAGCAATCAGCCCCAGCATTTT. The full variable domain, with the rest looked up from reference TRBV7-2 and TRBJ1-5, is GAGVSQSPSNKVTEKGKDVELRCDPISGHTALYWYRQSLGQGLEFLIYFQGNSAPDKSGLPSDRFSAERTGGSVSTLTIQRTQQEDSAVYLCASSLTGMGSNQPQHFGDGTRLSIL.

The chain is built from TRBV7-8 and TRBJ2-5, with 11 bases lining up with TRBD2. CDR3 length: 15 residues. Per germline, CDR1 SGHVS and CDR2 FQNEAQ. With V trimmed by 3 bases and J by 5 bases, 5 bases remained unmatched. CDR3 protein: CASSFYSGGEETQYF. DNA for the CDR3: TGTGCCAGCAGCTTTTATAGCGGGGGGGAGGAGACCCAGTACTTC.

The chain combines TRBV6-5 with TRBJ2-7, with 9 nucleotides matching TRBD2. V lost 5 bases, J lost 6 bases, and 8 bases stayed unmatched. Germline lookup yields CDR1 MNHEY and CDR2 SVGAGI. The CDR3 totals 14 residues. CDR3 DNA sequence: TGTGCCAGCAGTCCGGGGGCGGGGGGGCTCGAGCAGTACTTC. Translation: CASSPGAGGLEQYF.

The V gene is TRBV2, the J gene TRBJ2-7; D is possibly TRBD1 (6 bases). The CDR3 is made up of 12 amino acids. CDR1 and CDR2 from the germline V gene are SNHLY and FYNNEI. V was pared by 5 bases and J by 2 bases, with 7 bases between. In nucleotides, the CDR3 is TGTGCCAGCAGTCGACAGGCCTACGAGCAGTACTTC. Its translation is CASSRQAYEQYF.

The chain carries TRBV4-2 and TRBJ2-3; D possibly corresponds to TRBD2 (6 bases). Germline loops: CDR1 LGHNA, CDR2 YNFKEQ. V was clipped by 2 bases and J by 11 bases, with 14 bases between them. The CDR3 totals 13 residues. CDR3 sequence reads: CASSQPGGAEQYF. CDR3 in DNA: TGTGCCAGCAGCCAACCCGGAGGGGCGGAGCAGTATTTT.

The rearrangement uses TRBV18 and TRBJ2-7; D is ambiguous. Germline CDR1 reads KGHSH; CDR2 reads LQKENI. V shed 4 bases and J shed 3 bases, with 10 bases lying between them. The CDR3 is 13 amino acids. In DNA, the CDR3 is TGTGCCAGCTCACGTGGAGCTCTCTACGAGCAGTACTTC. Protein sequence: CASSRGALYEQYF.

The V gene is TRBV18, the J gene TRBJ1-6, with D possibly matching TRBD1 (5 bases). The CDR3 sequence is 14 residues long. Trimming removed 1 base from V and 9 bases from J, with 10 bases in between. Germline V gives CDR1 KGHSH, CDR2 LQKENI. The CDR3 sequence is CASSPQGPGSPLHF. The CDR3 DNA reads as TGTGCCAGCTCACCACAGGGGCCTGGTTCACCCCTCCACTTT.

The V call is TRBV11-2, the J call TRBJ2-7; 10 nucleotides line up with TRBD1. From germline, CDR1 is SGHAT and CDR2 FQNNGV. This CDR3 contains 14 residues. The V segment lost 4 bases and the J segment 5 bases; nucleotides outside the gene matches: 5. CDR3 loop: CASSSDRGFNEQYF. Written as DNA, the CDR3 is TGTGCCAGCAGCTCGGACAGGGGGTTTAACGAGCAGTACTTC. The entire variable domain, with the rest obtained from reference TRBV11-2 and TRBJ2-7, is as follows: EAGVAQSPRYKIIEKRQSVAFWCNPISGHATLYWYQQILGQGPKLLIQFQNNGVVDDSQLPKDRFSAERLKGVDSTLKIQPAKLEDSAVYLCASSSDRGFNEQYFGPGTRLTVT.

The rearrangement uses TRBV5-6 and TRBJ2-3, with TRBD1 matching over 9 bases. V dropped 3 bases and J dropped 6; count of bases not matched to a gene: 5. Germline V gene sequence: CDR1 SGHDT, CDR2 YYEEEE. The CDR3 length is 14 residues. The CDR3 sequence: CASSWDRETDTQYF. In DNA form, the CDR3 reads TGTGCCAGCAGCTGGGACAGGGAGACGGATACGCAGTATTTT.

The chain couples TRBV5-6 to TRBJ2-2; the match to TRBD1 covers 8 bases. Germline CDR1 reads SGHDT; CDR2 reads YYEEEE. With V trimmed by 2 bases and J by 7 bases, 10 bases remained unmatched. CDR3 size: 16 residues. The CDR3 loop reads CASSFSQGDTHGELFF. CDR3 sequence (DNA): TGTGCCAGCAGCTTCTCACAGGGGGATACTCACGGGGAGCTGTTTTTT.

The chain employs TRBV30 and TRBJ1-2; unclear D gene. The CDR3 totals 15 residues. Trimming left V 0 bases short and J 6 bases short, with 17 bases between. Looked up from germline, CDR1 is GTSNPN and CDR2 is SVGIG (reference sequence). CDR3 protein: CAWSVKERVPHGYTF. The DNA of the CDR3 is TGTGCCTGGAGTGTTAAGGAGAGGGTACCTCATGGCTACACCTTC.

J is TRBJ1-5 and V is TRBV7-2; D is perhaps TRBD1 (6 bases). The germline gives CDR1 SGHTA, CDR2 FQGNSA. V was pared by 1 base and J by 3 bases, with 10 bases between. The CDR3 runs to 15 residues. The CDR3 DNA follows: TGTGCCAGCAGCTTAGACGGGACACACAATCAGCCCCAGCATTTT. Amino acids: CASSLDGTHNQPQHF.

The chain is built from TRBV19 and TRBJ2-7, with 7 bases matching TRBD2. The trim removed 1 base at V and 5 bases at J, leaving 5 bases unmatched. The CDR3 runs 14 residues. From germline, CDR1 is LNHDA and CDR2 SQIVND (reference sequence). The CDR3 loop reads CASSIAGGVHEQYF. The CDR3 DNA is TGTGCCAGTAGTATAGCGGGGGGAGTACACGAGCAGTACTTC.

The chain recombines TRBV12-5 with TRBJ2-2; 9 nucleotides match TRBD2. J lost 1 base, V lost 3 bases, and 15 bases had no gene match. The CDR3 runs to 20 residues. CDR1 and CDR2 (germline): LGHNT, FRNRAP. The chain's CDR3 is CASGFQGQLRAGGNTGELFF. Written as DNA, the CDR3 is TGTGCTAGTGGTTTTCAAGGACAACTCAGAGCGGGGGGGAACACCGGGGAGCTGTTTTTT. Drawing the rest from reference TRBV12-5 and TRBJ2-2, the complete variable domain is DARVTQTPRHKVTEMGQEVTMRCQPILGHNTVFWYRQTMMQGLELLAYFRNRAPLDDSGMPKDRFSAEMPDATLATLKIQPSEPRDSAVYFCASGFQGQLRAGGNTGELFFGEGSRLTVL.

Only one count was recorded for this clone. The chain is built from TRBV5-6 and TRBJ1-2; 7 bases map to TRBD1. The CDR3 loop spans 15 amino acids. Per the germline V gene, CDR1 is SGHDT and CDR2 is YYEEEE. The trim removed 4 bases at V and 3 bases at J, leaving 9 bases unmatched. DNA of the CDR3: TGTGCCAGCAGCCGACAGGGAACAACCTACTATGGCTACACCTTC. This gives the protein CASSRQGTTYYGYTF.

The V and J genes are TRBV11-2 and TRBJ1-1; TRBD1 matches at 9 bases. This CDR3 is 16 amino acids long. V was pared by 5 bases and J by 9 bases, with 16 bases of the junction left unmatched. Germline V CDR1 and CDR2: SGHAT, FQNNGV. The CDR3 DNA follows: TGTGCCAGCAGCCCACTTCGCCAAGCCGGGACAGGGAAAGCTTTCTTT. Amino acids: CASSPLRQAGTGKAFF. Drawing the rest from reference TRBV11-2 and TRBJ1-1, the complete variable domain is EAGVAQSPRYKIIEKRQSVAFWCNPISGHATLYWYQQILGQGPKLLIQFQNNGVVDDSQLPKDRFSAERLKGVDSTLKIQPAKLEDSAVYLCASSPLRQAGTGKAFFGQGTRLTVV.

This rearrangement joins TRBV9 to TRBJ2-4; D is unclear. Germline values: CDR1 SGDLS, CDR2 YYNGEE. The CDR3 contains 14 residues. Trimming stripped 4 bases from V and 8 bases from J, with 16 bases between. CDR3 nucleotide sequence: TGTGCCAGCAGCCCCTTTGAAACCCGGGACATTCAGTACTTC. This encodes CASSPFETRDIQYF. Using reference TRBV9 and TRBJ2-4 for the parts outside the CDR3, the full variable domain is DSGVTQTPKHLITATGQRVTLRCSPRSGDLSVYWYQQSLDQGLQFLIQYYNGEERAKGNILERFSAQQFPDLHSELNLSSLELGDSALYFCASSPFETRDIQYFGAGTRLSVL.

This rearrangement joins TRBV7-9 to TRBJ2-3; a weak D match, TRBD2 (7 bases). The V end lost 4 bases, the J end lost 3 bases, and 17 bases lay between the germline ends. The CDR3 length is 16 residues. CDR1 is SEHNR, CDR2 FQNEAQ, per germline (reference sequence). CDR3 nucleotide sequence: TGTGCCAGCAGCTCCTATAGGGGGGGTGGTACAGATACGCAGTATTTT. This codes for CASSSYRGGGTDTQYF.